These T cell receptor beta chains were read from a single sample in a study of OX40 agonist ivuxolimab in advanced cancers. Sequencing used immunoSEQ multiplex PCR; TCRdb keeps in-frame clones, though not all of them. The profile shows over 50,000 clones, approximately 91% of them singletons. The starting material was CD4+ or CD8+ T cells sorted from blood, obtained in a trial of the OX40 agonist ivuxolimab. All receptors come from an adult with an advanced solid tumor such as melanoma, head and neck, liver or kidney cancer. Both conserved end residues are part of each CDR3. A D gene is named only where the DNA matches it firmly. Only part of the rows carry a size: once, few, many, or a class if the clone is expanded.

>.|TRBJ1-1|.|TRBV19
TGTGCCAGTAGCCGGGTTTGGGCAGGGCAGAACACTGAAGCTTTCTTT
CASSRVWAGQNTEAFF
>.|TRBJ2-1|.|TRBV7-3
TGTGCCAGCAGCTTAAAAGGGGGAGCCTACAATGAGCAGTTCTTC
CASSLKGGAYNEQFF
>.|TRBJ2-3|.|TRBV6-5
TGTGCCAGCAGTTACTCTAGGGGAACAGATACGCAGTATTTT
CASSYSRGTDTQYF
>TRBD1|TRBJ2-2|.|TRBV28
TGTGCCAGCAGTATTAGACAGGGGGGCGGGGAGCTGTTTTTT
CASSIRQGGGELFF
>.|TRBJ2-7|.|TRBV13
TGTGCCAGCAGCCTTTCCCCAGGGATCCACGAGCAGTACTTC
CASSLSPGIHEQYF
>.|TRBJ1-5|.|TRBV6-1
TGTGCCAGCAGTAGAGGCGGTAATCAGCCCCAGCATTTT
CASSRGGNQPQHF
>TRBD2|TRBJ2-3|.|TRBV7-2
TGTGCCAGCAGCTTAACGGGCGGGAGTAACACAGATACGCAGTATTTT
CASSLTGGSNTDTQYF
>.|TRBJ1-4|.|TRBV16
TGTGCCAGCAGCCAACTACTCGAGACAGCAACTAATGAAAAACTGTTTTTT
CASSQLLETATNEKLFF
>.|TRBJ2-2|.|TRBV5-6
TGTGCCAGCAGCCCGGGGGAGGTCGGGGAGCTGTTTTTT
CASSPGEVGELFF
>.|TRBJ2-1|.|TRBV12-5
TGTGCTAGTGGCCTGCCAGGGACAGCGGGGAATGAGCAGTTCTTC
CASGLPGTAGNEQFF
>.|TRBJ2-1|.|TRBV4-3
TGCGCCAGCAGCCAAGATCGGGCCCGGGCGGGGAATGAGCAGTTCTTC
CASSQDRARAGNEQFF
>.|TRBJ2-7|few|TRBV30
TGTGCCTGGAGTGTAGGAAGAGACGAGCAGTACTTC
CAWSVGRDEQYF
>.|TRBJ2-3|.|TRBV9
TGTGCCAGCAGCGTATGGCGGGGAGGGGGGTCATCCACAGATACGCAGTATTTT
CASSVWRGGGSSTDTQYF
>TRBD1|TRBJ2-1|.|TRBV9
TGTGCCAGCAGCGTTGGGACAGGGGTCTACAATGAGCAGTTCTTC
CASSVGTGVYNEQFF
>.|TRBJ2-7|.|TRBV27
TGTGCCAGCTCTCCGGGAGTCACATACGAGCAGTACTTC
CASSPGVTYEQYF
>TRBD1|TRBJ2-2|.|TRBV28
TGTGCCAGCAGTTTATCTGGGACAGGGTTCGGGGAGCTGTTTTTT
CASSLSGTGFGELFF
>.|TRBJ2-3|.|TRBV6-6
TGTGCCAGCAGTTACCCCAGGGATACGCAGTATTTT
CASSYPRDTQYF
>TRBD2|TRBJ2-1|.|TRBV15
TGTGCCACCAGCAGACCATCTAGCGGGAGCCGCAATGAGCAGTTCTTC
CATSRPSSGSRNEQFF
>TRBD1|TRBJ1-4|.|TRBV29-1
TGCAGCGTTGAAGAGCACAATTGGGGACAGGGAGGGAGTTTGAAGGGTCTGTTTTTT
CSVEEHNWGQGGSLKGLFF
>.|TRBJ2-2|.|TRBV4-3
TGCGCCAGCAGCCAGCTTGGCGCCGGGGAGCTGTTTTTT
CASSQLGAGELFF
>TRBD1|TRBJ1-2|.|TRBV27
TGTGCCAGCAGCAAAGCCTCGGACAGGGGTGGGGGCTACACCTTC
CASSKASDRGGGYTF
>.|TRBJ2-7|.|TRBV10-3
TGTGCCATCAGGGGCCTCACAGCTAATTACGAGCAGTACTTC
CAIRGLTANYEQYF
>.|TRBJ1-5|.|TRBV2
TGTGCCAGCAGTGACGGGACTCTTAGCAATCAGCCCCAGCATTTT
CASSDGTLSNQPQHF